The rows below give T cell receptor beta chains drawn from one sample of a study of cytomegalovirus exposure and HLA in healthy donors. Method: immunoSEQ multiplex PCR; TCRdb's copy keeps in-frame clones and lacks some. The data contain some 130,000 clones, approximately 80% of them seen just once; the ten biggest clones take up roughly 1.2%. The sequenced sample was PBMCs. All receptors come from a male donor in good health and CMV-seropositive. Both conserved end residues are part of each CDR3. D genes are given only for firm matches. Some rows mark clone size as missing; the rest say once, few, many or name a class of expanded clone.

V: TRBV6-1
D: TRBD2
size: NA
J: TRBJ2-4
CDR3: CASSEAGLAGGPFQYF
DNA: TGTGCCAGCAGTGAAGCAGGGCTAGCGGGAGGCCCGTTTCAGTACTTC

V: TRBV6-5
D: NA
size: NA
J: TRBJ2-1
CDR3: CASRPAVYSYNEQFF
DNA: TGTGCCAGCAGGCCCGCGGTATACTCCTACAATGAGCAGTTCTTC

V: TRBV11-3
D: TRBD2
size: NA
J: TRBJ2-7
CDR3: CASSLDGRGYPSGRTHEQYF
DNA: TGTGCCAGCAGCTTAGATGGACGGGGATACCCTAGCGGGAGAACACACGAGCAGTACTTC

V: TRBV19
D: NA
size: NA
J: TRBJ1-2
CDR3: CASSLRDNYGYTF
DNA: TGTGCCAGTAGTTTGCGGGACAACTATGGCTACACCTTC

V: TRBV5-1
D: NA
size: once
J: TRBJ1-2
CDR3: CASSLTSPAGYGYTF
DNA: TGCGCCAGCAGCTTGACCTCCCCGGCGGGTTATGGCTACACCTTC

V: TRBV27
D: TRBD1
size: few
J: TRBJ1-2
CDR3: CASSLLTGGNYGYTF
DNA: TGTGCCAGCAGTTTATTGACAGGGGGCAACTATGGCTACACCTTC

V: TRBV13
D: NA
size: NA
J: TRBJ1-5
CDR3: CASSLQGNQPQHF
DNA: TGTGCCAGCAGCTTACAGGGGAATCAGCCCCAGCATTTT

V: TRBV4-1
D: NA
size: few
J: TRBJ2-1
CDR3: CASSQDPRGYNEQFF
DNA: TGCGCCAGCAGCCAAGACCCACGGGGCTACAATGAGCAGTTCTTC

V: TRBV9
D: NA
size: NA
J: TRBJ1-1
CDR3: CASSVAWQLNTEAFF
DNA: TGTGCCAGCAGCGTAGCATGGCAGTTGAACACTGAAGCTTTCTTT

V: TRBV7-8
D: TRBD2
size: once
J: TRBJ2-1
CDR3: CASSLGSSGSGYEQFF
DNA: TGTGCCAGCAGCTTAGGCTCTAGCGGGAGTGGCTATGAGCAGTTCTTC

V: TRBV28
D: TRBD2
size: NA
J: TRBJ2-3
CDR3: CASTGGGATDTQYF
DNA: TGTGCCAGCACTGGCGGGGGGGCTACAGATACGCAGTATTTT

V: TRBV18
D: TRBD2
size: NA
J: TRBJ2-5
CDR3: CASSPPGLALETQYF
DNA: TGTGCCAGCTCACCACCGGGACTAGCTTTGGAGACCCAGTACTTC

V: TRBV7-9
D: TRBD2
size: few
J: TRBJ2-7
CDR3: CASSSKRGSYEQYF
DNA: TGTGCCAGCAGCTCGAAGCGGGGATCCTACGAGCAGTACTTC

V: TRBV14
D: TRBD2
size: NA
J: TRBJ2-3
CDR3: CASSQDVAGGRTDTQYF
DNA: TGTGCCAGCAGCCAAGATGTAGCGGGGGGCCGCACAGATACGCAGTATTTT

V: TRBV7-3
D: NA
size: few
J: TRBJ1-2
CDR3: CASSLTPSDSSGGYTF
DNA: TGTGCCAGCAGCTTAACACCCAGCGACAGCTCGGGTGGCTACACCTTC

V: TRBV9
D: TRBD2
size: NA
J: TRBJ2-1
CDR3: CASSVTRLAGAYNEQFF
DNA: TGTGCCAGCAGCGTAACTCGACTAGCCGGCGCCTACAATGAGCAGTTCTTC

V: TRBV19
D: TRBD1
size: NA
J: TRBJ1-1
CDR3: CASSRQGDTEAFF
DNA: TGTGCCAGTAGTAGACAGGGGGACACTGAAGCTTTCTTT

V: TRBV6-1
D: TRBD1
size: NA
J: TRBJ1-1
CDR3: CASSETGAFTEAFF
DNA: TGTGCCAGCAGTGAAACAGGGGCCTTCACTGAAGCTTTCTTT

V: TRBV7-6
D: NA
size: NA
J: TRBJ2-2
CDR3: CASSFSQLNTGELFF
DNA: TGTGCCAGCAGCTTTTCTCAACTGAACACCGGGGAGCTGTTTTTT

V: TRBV9
D: NA
size: NA
J: TRBJ2-5
CDR3: CASSVAGGGGYQETQYF
DNA: TGTGCCAGCAGCGTAGCTGGTGGGGGGGGCTACCAAGAGACCCAGTACTTC

V: TRBV6-1
D: NA
size: NA
J: TRBJ1-2
CDR3: CASSDAAYGYTF
DNA: TGTGCCAGCAGTGATGCCGCGTATGGCTACACCTTC

V: TRBV11-2
D: TRBD2
size: once
J: TRBJ2-1
CDR3: CASSLGYSGSKDEQFF
DNA: TGTGCCAGCAGCTTAGGATATAGCGGGAGTAAAGATGAGCAGTTCTTC

V: TRBV10-2
D: NA
size: NA
J: TRBJ2-3
CDR3: CASTPTKGVADTQYF
DNA: TGCGCCAGCACTCCAACCAAGGGAGTGGCAGATACGCAGTATTTT

V: TRBV27
D: TRBD1
size: NA
J: TRBJ2-1
CDR3: CASSPLTGVEQFF
DNA: TGTGCCAGCAGTCCCCTGACAGGGGTTGAGCAGTTCTTC

V: TRBV4-1
D: TRBD1
size: few
J: TRBJ2-1
CDR3: CASSQPGQGMNEQFF
DNA: TGCGCCAGCAGCCAACCGGGACAGGGTATGAATGAGCAGTTCTTC

V: TRBV28
D: TRBD1
size: NA
J: TRBJ1-2
CDR3: CASLNRGQVYGYTF
DNA: TGTGCCAGCCTCAACAGGGGGCAAGTCTATGGCTACACCTTC

V: TRBV27
D: TRBD2
size: NA
J: TRBJ2-1
CDR3: CASSFGRGYNEQFF
DNA: TGTGCCAGCAGTTTTGGGCGGGGGTACAATGAGCAGTTCTTC

V: TRBV27
D: TRBD1
size: NA
J: TRBJ1-5
CDR3: CASSQLTGGRIQPQHF
DNA: TGTGCCAGCAGTCAGCTGACAGGGGGCAGGATTCAGCCCCAGCATTTT

V: TRBV7-8
D: TRBD2
size: NA
J: TRBJ2-1
CDR3: CASSYSLGLVVDEQFF
DNA: TGTGCCAGCAGCTATTCATTAGGACTAGTGGTCGATGAGCAGTTCTTC

V: TRBV5-1
D: NA
size: once
J: TRBJ2-2
CDR3: CASSPRTVPNTGELFF
DNA: TGCGCCAGCAGCCCTAGGACAGTGCCGAACACCGGGGAGCTGTTTTTT

V: TRBV11-3
D: TRBD1
size: NA
J: TRBJ1-1
CDR3: CASSQGTGENTEAFF
DNA: TGTGCCAGCAGCCAAGGGACAGGAGAGAACACTGAAGCTTTCTTT

V: TRBV10-3
D: NA
size: NA
J: TRBJ1-1
CDR3: CAISDSRGGTEAFF
DNA: TGTGCCATCAGTGACAGTAGGGGGGGGACTGAAGCTTTCTTT

V: TRBV29-1
D: NA
size: NA
J: TRBJ1-2
CDR3: CSVSDIYGYTF
DNA: TGCAGCGTCAGTGACATCTATGGCTACACCTTC

V: TRBV27
D: TRBD1
size: NA
J: TRBJ1-4
CDR3: CASSSHRGRGEKLFF
DNA: TGTGCCAGCAGTTCCCACAGGGGAAGAGGTGAAAAACTGTTTTTT

V: TRBV6-1
D: NA
size: NA
J: TRBJ1-4
CDR3: CASSGGPKLFF
DNA: TGTGCCAGCAGTGGGGGCCCTAAACTGTTTTTT

V: TRBV25-1
D: NA
size: NA
J: TRBJ2-5
CDR3: CASSESQRAQETQYF
DNA: TGTGCCAGCAGTGAATCCCAGAGGGCCCAAGAGACCCAGTACTTC

V: TRBV19
D: NA
size: once
J: TRBJ1-1
CDR3: CASRATEAFF
DNA: TGTGCCAGTAGGGCCACTGAAGCTTTCTTT

V: TRBV6-5
D: TRBD1
size: NA
J: TRBJ1-2
CDR3: CASSYSTIQGNYGYTF
DNA: TGTGCCAGCAGTTACTCGACTATACAGGGGAACTATGGCTACACCTTC

V: TRBV5-1
D: TRBD1
size: NA
J: TRBJ1-1
CDR3: CASSFRGLGTEAFF
DNA: TGCGCCAGCAGCTTCAGGGGGCTGGGCACTGAAGCTTTCTTT

V: TRBV7-8
D: NA
size: once
J: TRBJ1-1
CDR3: CASSLAGGLNTEAFF
DNA: TGTGCCAGCAGCTTAGCGGGGGGATTGAACACTGAAGCTTTCTTT

V: TRBV19
D: NA
size: NA
J: TRBJ2-7
CDR3: CASGESGAGWEQYF
DNA: TGTGCCAGTGGGGAAAGTGGGGCTGGATGGGAGCAGTACTTC

V: TRBV7-6
D: TRBD1
size: NA
J: TRBJ1-4
CDR3: CASSEQGAYEKLFF
DNA: TGTGCCAGCAGCGAACAGGGGGCCTATGAAAAACTGTTTTTT

V: TRBV6-6
D: NA
size: NA
J: TRBJ1-1
CDR3: CASSRGTDNTEAFF
DNA: TGTGCCAGCAGCCGCGGGACGGACAACACTGAAGCTTTCTTT

V: TRBV4-2
D: NA
size: NA
J: TRBJ2-3
CDR3: CASSPYLQAQQFPGTDTQYF
DNA: TGTGCCAGCAGCCCATACCTCCAGGCTCAACAATTTCCGGGCACAGATACGCAGTATTTT

V: TRBV2
D: NA
size: NA
J: TRBJ2-3
CDR3: CASSGTVSTDTQYF
DNA: TGTGCCAGCTCTGGAACAGTTAGCACAGATACGCAGTATTTT